The 18 T cell receptor beta chains reported below all come from one sample, sequenced in a study of cytomegalovirus exposure and HLA in healthy donors. PCR amplification relied on 60 Vbeta primers (plus 13 Jbeta primers). Sequencing used immunoSEQ multiplex PCR; TCRdb keeps in-frame clones, though not all of them. Of roughly 150,000 clones in the sample, approximately 80% were seen once. Material: PBMCs. Receptors originate from a woman between 40 and 50 years old in good health and CMV-seronegative.

CDR3 region: CASSYTGGDEQYF. DNA of the CDR3: TGTGCCAGCAGCTACACAGGGGGGGACGAGCAGTACTTC. V is TRBV13 and J is TRBJ2-7, with a weak D call TRBD1 (8 bases). CDR3 length: 13 amino acids. The germline V gene encodes CDR1 PRHDT and CDR2 FYEKMQ (reference sequence). V was cut by 4 bases and J by 5 bases, with 12 bases left in between.

The chain links TRBV28 to TRBJ2-7; the D gene is possibly TRBD1 (5 bases). Germline-derived CDR1 and CDR2 are MDHEN and SYDVKM. The CDR3 is 13 residues long. The V gene lost 3 bases and the J gene lost 6 bases, with 12 bases spanning the gap. The CDR3 bases are TGTGCCAGCAGTTTCGGGCAGGGTTCCGAGCAGTACTTC. This translates into CASSFGQGSEQYF.

V is TRBV11-3 and J is TRBJ1-3; 7 bases are a match to TRBD1. Trimming cost V 4 bases and J 4 bases; bases outside gene matches: 4. Germline-derived CDR1 and CDR2 are SGHNT and YENEEA. There are 14 residues in the CDR3. The DNA of the CDR3 is TGTGCCAGCAGCTCCAGGGGGAGAGGAAACACCATATATTTT. The encoded protein is CASSSRGRGNTIYF.

The chain recombines TRBV18 with TRBJ1-2; TRBD1 matches 7 bases. V trimming: 3 bases; J trimming: 8 bases; junction bases outside the gene matches: 9. CDR3 size: 14 residues. The germline V gene has CDR1 KGHSH and CDR2 LQKENI. The CDR3 bases are TGTGCCAGCTCACCGAGCGACAGGGCAGGGGGCTACACCTTC. The encoded protein is CASSPSDRAGGYTF.

The chain joins TRBV28 to TRBJ1-6, with 7 bases fitting TRBD1. Germline assignment: CDR1 MDHEN and CDR2 SYDVKM. The CDR3 is 15 residues long. The V and J ends lost 6 bases and 9 bases, in that order; junction bases with no gene match: 11. The CDR3 sequence is CASRTGQVGPSPLHF. CDR3 sequence (DNA): TGTGCCAGCAGGACAGGACAGGTTGGTCCTTCACCCCTCCACTTT.

The chain couples TRBV6-5 to TRBJ2-4; TRBD2 might be the D (6 bases). V was trimmed by 6 bases and J by 6 bases, leaving 18 bases between them. Germline V CDR1 and CDR2: MNHEY, SVGAGI. The CDR3 is 15 amino acids. The chain's CDR3 is CASRLNGGMRNIQYF. For the CDR3, the DNA is TGTGCCAGCAGGCTGAACGGCGGGATGAGAAACATTCAGTACTTC.

With respect to this clone: An end of the junction differs from the germline gene, which may be a read error. This rearrangement joins TRBV19 to TRBJ2-6, with 9 nucleotides matching TRBD1. Germline values: CDR1 LNHDA, CDR2 SQIVND (reference sequence). The CDR3 is 16 residues long. The CDR3 region has the DNA TGTGCCAGTAGTATTTCGGACAGGGGTGGGGCCAACGGCCTGACTTTC. Residues: CASSISDRGGANGLTF.

This chain uses TRBV4-3 with TRBJ1-6; D unresolved. Trimming left V 0 bases short and J 9 bases short, with 12 bases between. Looked up from germline, CDR1 is LGHNA and CDR2 is YSLEER. The CDR3 extends over 15 amino acids. The CDR3 sequence is CASSQDISFSSPLHF. CDR3 nucleotide sequence: TGCGCCAGCAGCCAAGATATAAGCTTTAGTTCACCCCTCCACTTT.

The chain recombines TRBV6-5 with TRBJ1-4; D is ambiguous. Trimming pared 2 bases from V and 6 bases from J, leaving 13 bases between. Germline V gene sequence: CDR1 MNHEY, CDR2 SVGAGI. This CDR3 region has 15 residues. CDR3 protein: CASSYRREDYEKLFF. The CDR3 DNA follows: TGTGCCAGCAGTTACAGACGGGAGGACTATGAAAAACTGTTTTTT.

This chain links TRBV5-1 with TRBJ2-1; D uncertain. The V end lost 2 bases, the J end lost 2 bases, and 38 bases lay between the germline ends. This CDR3 has 24 residues. Germline-derived CDR1 and CDR2 are SGHRS and YFSETQ. CDR3 loop: CASSFGRPYKLPLSESPTYNEQFF. The CDR3 DNA sequence: TGCGCCAGCAGCTTCGGCCGCCCCTATAAACTCCCATTGTCGGAGTCCCCTACCTACAATGAGCAGTTCTTC.

The chain recombines TRBV27 with TRBJ1-5, with 7 bases fitting TRBD1. With V trimmed by 1 base and J by 5 bases, 14 bases remained unmatched. Germline lookup yields CDR1 MNHEY and CDR2 SMNVEV (reference sequence). The CDR3 is 18 residues long. Here the CDR3 reads CASSLWGRQGELDQPQHF. The CDR3 nucleotides are TGTGCCAGCAGTTTATGGGGACGACAGGGTGAGCTGGATCAGCCCCAGCATTTT.

This chain connects TRBV5-1 to TRBJ2-1; 10 bases are shared with TRBD2. Germline V gives CDR1 SGHRS, CDR2 YFSETQ. The CDR3 totals 17 residues. The ends lost 0 bases at V and 4 bases at J; junction bases unmatched: 7. The CDR3 sequence: CASSLALSGGNYNEQFF. CDR3 bases: TGCGCCAGCAGCTTGGCTCTTAGCGGGGGGAATTACAATGAGCAGTTCTTC.

The chain recombines TRBV2 with TRBJ2-2; maybe TRBD2 (5 bases). V was shortened by 7 bases and J by 0 bases, with 12 bases between the two germline ends. This CDR3 has 15 residues. The germline V gene has CDR1 SNHLY and CDR2 FYNNEI. In DNA, the CDR3 is TGTGCCAGCACTCGAAGCGGCTCGAACACCGGGGAGCTGTTTTTT. Translation: CASTRSGSNTGELFF.

The CDR3: CSAIREKLFF. CDR3 in DNA: TGCAGTGCTATCCGTGAAAAACTGTTTTTT. V is TRBV20-1 and J is TRBJ1-4, with no clear D. Germline V lookup: CDR1 DFQATT, CDR2 SNEGSKA (reference sequence). CDR3 size: 10 residues. V lost 4 bases and J 7 bases, leaving 4 bases between the germline ends.

V gene TRBV4-3 combines with J gene TRBJ2-2; TRBD1 matches at 7 bases. This CDR3 comprises 18 residues. CDR1 is LGHNA, CDR2 YSLEER, per germline. The V and J ends lost 3 bases and 5 bases, in that order; junction bases with no gene match: 15. Here the CDR3 reads CASSHAPPTGRRTGELFF. The DNA of the CDR3 is TGCGCCAGCAGCCACGCCCCCCCGACAGGGAGAAGAACCGGGGAGCTGTTTTTT.

The chain links TRBV6-1 to TRBJ1-4; maybe TRBD1 (6 bases). Looked up from germline, CDR1 is MNHNS and CDR2 is SASEGT. This CDR3 spans 14 amino acids. Deletions cut 5 bases from V and 6 bases from J, with 13 bases between. The CDR3 sequence is CASSPTGSHEKLFF. Written as DNA, the CDR3 is TGTGCCAGCAGTCCGACAGGTTCGCATGAAAAACTGTTTTTT.

V gene TRBV2 combines with J gene TRBJ2-3; D might be TRBD2 (6 bases). Germline V lookup: CDR1 SNHLY, CDR2 FYNNEI. With 3 bases removed from V and 0 bases from J, the gap between germline ends came to 10 bases. CDR3 length equals 15 residues. As DNA, the CDR3 is TGTGCCAGCAGTGACTTTGCGGGGAGCACAGATACGCAGTATTTT. This gives the protein CASSDFAGSTDTQYF.

CDR3 DNA: TGCGCCAGCAGCTACCGACAGGGGTCGGATACCTACGAGCAGTACTTC. Amino acid sequence: CASSYRQGSDTYEQYF. The chain combines TRBV4-1 with TRBJ2-7, with 8 bases aligning to TRBD1. Germline loops: CDR1 MGHRA, CDR2 YSYEKL. This CDR3 spans 16 amino acids. V gave up 5 bases and J gave up 2 bases; unmatched junction bases: 11.